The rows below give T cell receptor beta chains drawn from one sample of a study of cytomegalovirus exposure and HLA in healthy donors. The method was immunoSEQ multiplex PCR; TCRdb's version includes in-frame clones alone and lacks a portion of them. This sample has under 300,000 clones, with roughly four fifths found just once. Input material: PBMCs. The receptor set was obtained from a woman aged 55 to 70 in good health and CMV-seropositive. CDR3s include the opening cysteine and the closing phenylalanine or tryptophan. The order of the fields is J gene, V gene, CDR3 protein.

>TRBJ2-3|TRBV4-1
CASSHLRGRATDTQYF
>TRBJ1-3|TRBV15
CATSPRSTGGGNTIYF
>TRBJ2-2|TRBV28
CAGMDLEGRRELFF
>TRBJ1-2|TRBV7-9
CASSFQTGGDGYTF
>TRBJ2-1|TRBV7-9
CASSPVAGLVYNEQFF
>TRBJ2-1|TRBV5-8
CASSLDRGLGNNEQFF
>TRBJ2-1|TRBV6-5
CASSYSILADGYEQFF
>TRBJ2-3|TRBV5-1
CASSLASLAGGTDTQYF
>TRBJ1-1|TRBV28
CASSHLYRGNTEAFF
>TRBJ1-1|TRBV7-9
CASMDVGEGAFF
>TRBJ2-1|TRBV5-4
CASSLAEGTIAWEQFF
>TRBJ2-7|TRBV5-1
CASSFYGLAEANEQYF
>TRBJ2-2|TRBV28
CASSTQGVPNTGELFF
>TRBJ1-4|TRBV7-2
CASSPTGSEREKLFF
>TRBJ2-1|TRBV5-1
CASSSRPILNNEQFF
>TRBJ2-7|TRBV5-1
CASSLGGTGVTYEQYF
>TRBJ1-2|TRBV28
CATNINYGYTF
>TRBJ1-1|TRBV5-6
CASSLGDRAGNTEAFF
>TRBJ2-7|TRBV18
CASSPPIGQGKTYEQYF
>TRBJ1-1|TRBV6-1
CASRGGQDTEAFF
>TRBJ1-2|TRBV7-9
CASSPRTGTNYGYTF
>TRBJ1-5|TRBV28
CASSLSGGVGNQPQHF
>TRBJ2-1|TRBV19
CASNRGPLIYNEQFF
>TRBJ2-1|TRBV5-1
CASSSSGSSYNEQLF
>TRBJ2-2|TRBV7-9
CASSLTRPGQGATGELFF
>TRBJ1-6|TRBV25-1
CASSVRENSPLHF
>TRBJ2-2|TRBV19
CASSMGSGDTGELFF
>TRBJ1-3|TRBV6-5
CASSYSGQGTGNTIYF
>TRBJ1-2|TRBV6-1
CASSEAGAHYGYTF
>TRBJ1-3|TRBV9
CASSLSGNTIYF
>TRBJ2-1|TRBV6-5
CASSPPSGNEQFF
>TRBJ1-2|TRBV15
CATSRGGGYGYTF
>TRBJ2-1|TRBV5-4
CASSFSGASYNEQFF
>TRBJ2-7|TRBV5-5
CASSPGQGASSYEQYF
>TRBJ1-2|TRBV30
CAWRPQVGYGYTF